This T cell receptor beta chain was recovered during a study of T-cell memory formation after mild COVID-19 (dated by TCRdb to about 2021). The study in broad terms: TCR sequence clusters from the two donors were largely donor specific. In a couple of donors, T-cell clones that expanded and contracted after mild COVID-19 were tracked by sequencing TCRalpha and TCRbeta repertoires over time. The cohort comprised two young, previously healthy adult volunteers, one female and one male.

The count of this clonotype is one. There is no known antigen for this receptor. The record has no base qualities; no much larger clone is one base away. Sequencing was performed on an Illumina NovaSeq 6000. TCRalpha and TCRbeta cDNA libraries were built by 5'RACE with constant-segment primers, adding sample barcodes and unique molecular identifiers. Trizol reagent was used to extract RNA from every sample. Amplification of the libraries took two PCR steps, and the second step added a second sample barcode plus Illumina TruSeq adapters. Libraries were sequenced on an Illumina NovaSeq with 2 x 150 bp paired-end reads. The study's own analysis went as follows. Demultiplexing of reads and collapsing into UMI-guided consensus sequences were performed with migec v1.2.7. Using mixcr v2.1.11, UMI consensuses were aligned to TRA and TRB V and J templates and then assembled into clonotypes. A clonotype was counted as expanded or contracted only when both edgeR and NoisET called the clonotype significant, with the noise models trained on biological replicates. For edgeR calls, the thresholds were a false discovery rate-adjusted p below 0.01 and a log2 fold-change of 1. As an exploratory analysis of dynamics, PCA with hierarchical clustering was applied to max-normalized trajectories of the 1000 most abundant clonotypes. The CD4 or CD8 phenotype of responding clones was assigned using the separately sequenced CD4+ and CD8+ repertoires. Clones were called with MiXCR by TCRdb after fastp trimmed the public reads at Q25, and only in-frame beta chains were retained. Rows are combined by CDR3 protein, so each entry shows the most common genes and DNA. TCRdb assigned the V and J calls; the authors' analysis was not used. Recorded for this sample are hundreds of thousands of distinct CDR3 sequences; 20% to 25% of them occurred a single time. Approximately 8.4% of the sample comes from the top ten.

Per the germline V gene (reference sequence), SGHKS is the CDR1 and YYEKEE is the CDR2. The CDR3 contains 17 residues, cysteine and phenylalanine counted. The read is trimmed to its CDR3 DNA, 51 bases read in frame from base 1. The V end loses 4 bases and the J end loses 2 bases, and a stretch of 22 bases separates them. Overall study results and their limits: Contracting CD4+ clones turned up mainly in the CM and EM memory subsets, whereas EMRA was where CD8+ clones were enriched. Some responding clones were detected in pre-infection memory, suggesting pre-existing cross-reactive memory T cells joined the SARS-CoV-2 response. The study covered only a couple of mild cases, and larger cohorts including severe cases with pre-infection samples were considered necessary. Whether the second-wave clones peaking on day 37 were SARS-CoV-2 specific was not confirmed. Clones contracting from day 15 to 85 had balanced CD4/CD8 phenotypes, while a second wave expanding from day 15 to 37 was biased towards CD4+.

Ficoll-Paque density gradient centrifugation was used to isolate PBMCs. The chain joins TRBV5-5 to TRBJ2-7; TRBD1 is perhaps the D gene, given 5 matching bases. What was sequenced was PBMCs or a T cell subset sorted from them (not recorded which). The sequence derives from an adult woman who had mild COVID-19 (a few samples of this study predate the infection). The sample titles of this study are shuffled in the database, so cell type and time point are left out; the donor was told from shared clones. The bases are TGTGCCAGCAGCCCGTCCCTATTGGGGCTAAAGACCTACGAGCAGTACTTC. Its product reads: CASSPSLLGLKTYEQYF.